The clone carrying this T cell receptor beta chain appeared many times. A patient was excluded if there was uncontrolled infection, other autoimmune disease, pregnancy or lactation. Using around 10 ml of fresh peripheral blood, PBMCs were prepared. The CDR3 extends over 15 amino acids. After removal of 7 bases from V and 6 bases from J, the junction contained 9 bases not matched to a gene. CDR1 MDHEN and CDR2 SYDVKM come from the germline V gene. This entry is derived from a study of T cells in Graves' hyperthyroidism and ophthalmopathy. Researchers took RNA transcripts and amplified the TCR beta CDR3 regions from them. The primer set for the first-round RT-PCR of the TCR CDR3 was HTBI. TCRdb used MiXCR to reprocess the multiplex PCR reads, holding one entry per CDR3 protein. The sample lists more than 45,000 distinct CDR3 sequences, around 48% occurring once.

The clonotype originates from a woman aged 25-40 years with Graves' ophthalmopathy. The chain recombines TRBV28 with TRBJ2-2; 9 bases match TRBD1. The sample consisted of blood. Written as DNA, the CDR3 is TGTGCCAGCACGTCAGGGACAGGGTTCGCCGGGGAGCTGTTTTTT. Amino acids: CASTSGTGFAGELFF.